The entry below describes one T cell receptor (beta chain). Its antigen remains unidentified. V lost 4 bases to trimming and J lost 0 bases, with 16 bases between them. The germline gives CDR1 MGHRA, CDR2 YSYEKL. This CDR3 contains 16 residues. This entry belongs to a study of T cell clonotyping in hematopoietic cell transplantation. The wider study: Recipients' pretransplant samples followed cytoreduction.

Study-level findings and limits: Graft donor and pretransplant recipient Inverse Simpson Index values predicted broader posttransplant TCR diversity. Recipient TCR diversity dropped after transplant; expanded clonotypes rose from day 30 to 180.

Indicated time point: recipient sample about 28 days before transplant, after cytoreduction. Clones were sequenced by immunoSEQ multiplex PCR, and TCRdb holds only the in-frame ones, with some missing. Among about 41,000 clones listed, around 85% were seen once. The material was peripheral blood mononuclear cells, obtained before stem cell transplant. V and J are TRBV4-1 and TRBJ2-7; D unclear. The source is a man between 60 and 75 years old with acute myeloid leukemia. Some clones in this sample may be carry-over from other donors' samples. In DNA form, the CDR3 reads TGCGCCAGCAGCCCCCTGGAGTCCATTAGCTCCTACGAGCAGTACTTC. It codes for CASSPLESISSYEQYF.